The 21 T cell receptor beta chains below all came from one sample that was sequenced in a study of tumor and adjacent non-tumor tissue in lung cancer. This sample's RNA came from whole unsorted tissue. This non-tumor lung sample came from over 3 cm beyond the tumor edge. TCRbeta libraries were built with three rounds of nested PCR, modified from ARM-PCR. TCRdb independently ran MiXCR on the multiplex PCR reads; one entry per CDR3 protein. The repertoire includes some 100,000 distinct CDR3 sequences, 65% of them detected once, and roughly 19% sits in the top ten. Material for sequencing was distant non-tumor lung tissue. The receptors were sampled from a man aged 25-40 years with non-small cell lung cancer.

The count of this clonotype is one. This may be a read error: a much more frequent sequence differs by one nucleotide. The chain employs TRBV7-9 and TRBJ2-6; possible D gene TRBD1, 5 bases. The CDR3 has 17 amino acids. Germline V gene sequence: CDR1 SEHNR, CDR2 FQNEAQ (reference sequence). This CDR3 reads CASSSGSGYPGVNVLTF. The DNA of the CDR3 is TGTGCCAGCAGCTCGGGCTCAGGGTACCCTGGGGTCAACGTCCTGACTTTC.

The CDR3 is CASSQPGVAGAGELFF. In DNA, the CDR3 is TGTGCCAGCAGCCAGCCAGGGGTAGCGGGAGCCGGGGAGCTGTTTTTT. V gene TRBV11-2 combines with J gene TRBJ2-2; the match to TRBD2 covers 9 bases. Germline V CDR1 and CDR2: SGHAT, FQNNGV. The CDR3 runs to 16 residues. The J segment lost 6 bases and the V segment lost 5 bases, leaving 10 bases of the junction unmatched.

Details on this clonotype: A read error may account for a junction end that differs from germline. The chain has TRBV6-5 and TRBJ2-7, with 11 positions matching TRBD1. The V gene's germline CDR1 is MNHEY and CDR2 SVGAGI. The CDR3 length is 15 residues. The chain's CDR3 is CVSSRGQGASYGQYF. For the CDR3, the DNA is TGTGTCAGCAGTCGAGGACAGGGGGCCTCCTACGGGCAGTACTTC.

A note on this clonotype: The CDR3 ends on some other residue instead of the conserved phenylalanine or tryptophan, so this is likely a read error. This rearrangement joins TRBV20-1 to TRBJ2-2; TRBD1 aligns across 8 bases. Germline CDR1 reads DFQATT; CDR2 reads SNEGSKA (reference sequence). The CDR3 covers 12 residues. The CDR3 protein is CSAQGGTGELFI. In DNA, the CDR3 is TGCAGCGCACAGGGGGGTACTGGGGAGCTGTTTATT.

In its sample, this clonotype was seen a few times. Germline is not matched at one junction end, which may reflect a read error. The CDR3 DNA reads TGCAGTACTAGATCCAGCGGGGGTTACGAACAGTACTTC. This sequence encodes CSTRSSGGYEQYF. V and J are TRBV20-1 and TRBJ2-7, with 8 nucleotides matching TRBD2. The CDR3 totals 13 residues. The germline V gene encodes CDR1 DFQATT and CDR2 SNEGSKA (reference sequence).

This clonotype came up a few times. The V and J genes are TRBV30 and TRBJ2-1, with D possibly matching TRBD1 (6 bases). Deletions cut 1 base from V and 3 bases from J, with 13 bases between. From germline, CDR1 is GTSNPN and CDR2 SVGIG (reference sequence). This CDR3 contains 15 residues. CDR3 nucleotides: TGTGCCTGGAGTGCTGGACAGAGCTACTACAATGAGCAGTTCTTC. It specifies CAWSAGQSYYNEQFF.

As concerns this clonotype: Germline and junction disagree at one end, which may indicate a read error. The V and J genes are TRBV6-2 or TRBV6-3 and TRBJ1-1; no firm D call. This CDR3 is built from 14 residues. The germline CDR1 and CDR2 sequences are MNHEY and SVGEGT. CDR3 nucleotides: TGTGCGAGCAGGACGATAAGGGAACAAACTGAAGCTTTCTTT. Protein: CASRTIREQTEAFF.

The V gene is TRBV28, the J gene TRBJ1-1; no clear D. V dropped 6 bases and J dropped 6 bases, with 14 bases sitting between them. The CDR3 totals 13 residues. Per the germline V gene, CDR1 is MDHEN and CDR2 is SYDVKM. DNA of the CDR3: TGTGCCAGCAGCTTCCTCCCGTCCCCTGAAGCTTTCTTT. This gives the protein CASSFLPSPEAFF.

Concerning this clonotype: The missing conserved phenylalanine or tryptophan at the end of this CDR3 makes a read error likely. No DNA is shown, since the ends of the CDR3 on it are uncertain; the CDR3 is the one TCRdb lists. The chain couples TRBV12-3 or TRBV12-4 to TRBJ2-7; the D segment call TRBD1 is taken from the table without a DNA check. With termini counted, the CDR3 has 14 amino acids. CDR3 protein: CASSSGLPPYEHYL.

V usage is TRBV4-1 and J usage is TRBJ2-5; D not resolved. Trimming took 1 base from V and 1 from J, leaving 13 bases between them. This CDR3 has 16 residues. Germline values: CDR1 MGHRA, CDR2 YSYEKL. The CDR3 here is CASSQAKRNGQETQYF. CDR3 nucleotides: TGCGCCAGCAGCCAAGCCAAGAGGAACGGCCAAGAGACCCAGTACTTC.

As regards this clonotype: An end of the junction does not agree with germline; a read error may underlie this. This rearrangement joins TRBV5-6 to TRBJ2-2; TRBD2 might be the D (5 bases). CDR3 length: 15 residues. CDR1 and CDR2 from the germline V gene are SGHDT and YYEEEE. CDR3: CASSFSNLNIGELLF. The CDR3, as DNA: TGTGCCAGCAGCTTCTCCAATCTCAACATCGGGGAGCTGCTTTTT.

About this clonotype itself: Germline is not matched at one junction end, which may reflect a read error. This rearrangement joins TRBV20-1 to TRBJ2-3; 9 bases match TRBD2. Looked up from germline, CDR1 is DFQATT and CDR2 is SNEGSKA (reference sequence). The CDR3 totals 14 residues. The CDR3 reads CSAIIAGEGDTQYF. CDR3 nucleotide sequence: TGTAGTGCTATAATAGCGGGAGAGGGAGATACGCAGTATTTT.

This chain joins TRBV20-1 and TRBJ2-3; D may match TRBD1 or TRBD2 (5 bases each). Germline V gene lookup returns CDR1 DFQATT and CDR2 SNEGSKA (reference sequence). V was shortened by 6 bases and J by 10 bases, with 20 bases between the two germline ends. CDR3 length equals 13 residues. This CDR3 reads CSAPLGDKDAQYF. The CDR3 DNA sequence: TGCAGTGCCCCATTGGGGGATAAGGATGCGCAGTATTTT.

Remarks on this clonotype: Mismatch with germline at one junction end may stem from a read error. The V and J genes are TRBV4-1 and TRBJ2-3; D gene uncertain. This CDR3 is 14 amino acids long. Germline V CDR1 and CDR2: MGHRA, YSYEKL. Written as DNA, the CDR3 is TGCACCAGGAGCCAAGTTGGTTGGCCAGATACGCAGTATTTT. Translating gives CTRSQVGWPDTQYF.

A note on this clonotype: This CDR3 fails to terminate in the conserved phenylalanine or tryptophan, so it likely reflects a read error. The chain recombines TRBV29-1 with TRBJ1-2; 7 bases line up with TRBD1. This CDR3 spans 12 amino acids. Per the germline V gene, CDR1 is SQVTM and CDR2 is ANQGSEA. For the CDR3, the DNA is TGCAGCATTGAAGATCAGGGGGGTGGCTACACCTAC. It translates to CSIEDQGGGYTY.

The chain has TRBV29-1 and TRBJ1-5; TRBD1 might be the D (5 bases). CDR1 and CDR2 (germline): SQVTM, ANQGSEA. The CDR3 covers 10 residues. The V and J ends lost 6 bases and 8 bases respectively, with 8 bases between them. CDR3: CSVRGEPQHF. CDR3 nucleotide sequence: TGCAGCGTGAGGGGTGAGCCCCAGCATTTT.

This clonotype came up once. The chain recombines TRBV7-9 with TRBJ2-5; 8 positions match TRBD1. Trimming cost V 5 bases and J 4 bases; bases outside gene matches: 6. CDR1 SEHNR and CDR2 FQNEAQ come from the germline V gene (reference sequence). CDR3 length equals 14 residues. CDR3 sequence reads: CASSTYTGGETQYF. Written as DNA, the CDR3 is TGTGCCAGCAGCACCTACACAGGGGGAGAGACCCAGTACTTC.

This clonotype was observed at least ten times. The genes are TRBV12-3 or TRBV12-4 and TRBJ1-1; D perhaps matches TRBD1 (5 bases). CDR3 length: 14 residues. V lost 6 bases to trimming and J lost 1 base, with 12 bases between them. The CDR3 spells CASRIRTGNTEAFF. The DNA of the CDR3 is TGTGCCAGCAGAATAAGAACAGGGAACACTGAAGCTTTCTTT.

The genes are TRBV18 and TRBJ1-6, with D uncertain. Germline V gene sequence: CDR1 KGHSH, CDR2 LQKENI. V was cut by 7 bases and J by 4 bases, with 5 bases left in between. CDR3 length: 12 residues. The CDR3 nucleotides are TGTGCCAGCTTACCTTATAATTCACCCCTCCACTTT. Protein: CASLPYNSPLHF.

This clonotype was observed a handful of times. One end of the junction varies from germline; a read error may be responsible. The chain is built from TRBV4-2 and TRBJ2-5, with 8 bases identical to TRBD2. CDR1 is LGHNA, CDR2 YNFKEQ, per germline. The CDR3 is made up of 15 amino acids. The CDR3 coding sequence is TGTGCCAGCAGCCATGGCACGGGGGGGCGGGAGACTCAGTACTTC. Its protein is CASSHGTGGRETQYF.

Comments on this clonotype: A read error may be the cause here, since a much bigger clone is one base away. This sequence joins TRBV12-5 and TRBJ2-7; possibly TRBD1 or TRBD2 for D (5 bases each). This CDR3 comprises 18 residues. Germline V CDR1 and CDR2: LGHNT, FRNRAP. In DNA form, the CDR3 reads TGTACTAGTGGTATCCCTCCGGGACCTCCAAGGGGAAATTACGAGCAGTACTTC. Protein product: CTSGIPPGPPRGNYEQYF.